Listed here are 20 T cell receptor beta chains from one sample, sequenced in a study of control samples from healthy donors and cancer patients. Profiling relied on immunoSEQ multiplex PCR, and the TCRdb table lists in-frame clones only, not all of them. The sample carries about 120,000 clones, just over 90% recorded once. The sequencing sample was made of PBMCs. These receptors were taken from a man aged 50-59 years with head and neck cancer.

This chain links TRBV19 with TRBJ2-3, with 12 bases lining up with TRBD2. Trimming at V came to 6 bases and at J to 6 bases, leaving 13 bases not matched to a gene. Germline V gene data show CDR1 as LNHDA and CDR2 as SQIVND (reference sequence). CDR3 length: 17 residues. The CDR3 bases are TGTGCCAGTAGCCGGACGGGACTAGCGGGCTCAGGGGATACGCAGTATTTT. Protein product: CASSRTGLAGSGDTQYF.

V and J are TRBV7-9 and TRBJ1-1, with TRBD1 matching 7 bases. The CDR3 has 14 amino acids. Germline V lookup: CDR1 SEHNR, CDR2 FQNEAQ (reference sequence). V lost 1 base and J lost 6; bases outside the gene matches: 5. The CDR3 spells CASSLGGGGAEAFF. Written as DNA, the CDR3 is TGTGCCAGCAGCTTAGGAGGGGGCGGCGCTGAAGCTTTCTTT.

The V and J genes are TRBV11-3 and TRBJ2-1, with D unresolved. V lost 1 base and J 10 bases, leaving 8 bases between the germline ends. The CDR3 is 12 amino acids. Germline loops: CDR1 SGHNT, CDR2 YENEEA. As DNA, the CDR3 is TGTGCCAGCAGCTTAGGCCCCGCGGAGCAGTTCTTC. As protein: CASSLGPAEQFF.

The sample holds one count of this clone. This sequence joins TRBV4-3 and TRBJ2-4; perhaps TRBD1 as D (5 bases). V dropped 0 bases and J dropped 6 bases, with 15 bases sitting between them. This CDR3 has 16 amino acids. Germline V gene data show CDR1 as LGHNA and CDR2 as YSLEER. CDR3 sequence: CASSQDGMGPRNIQYF. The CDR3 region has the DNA TGCGCCAGCAGCCAAGATGGGATGGGGCCAAGAAACATTCAGTACTTC.

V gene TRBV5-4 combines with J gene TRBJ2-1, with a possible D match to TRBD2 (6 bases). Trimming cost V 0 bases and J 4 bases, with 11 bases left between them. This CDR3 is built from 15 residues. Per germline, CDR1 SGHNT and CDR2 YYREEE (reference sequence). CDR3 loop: CASSLVTGVYNEQFF. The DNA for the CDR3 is TGTGCCAGCAGCTTGGTAACGGGGGTGTACAATGAGCAGTTCTTC.

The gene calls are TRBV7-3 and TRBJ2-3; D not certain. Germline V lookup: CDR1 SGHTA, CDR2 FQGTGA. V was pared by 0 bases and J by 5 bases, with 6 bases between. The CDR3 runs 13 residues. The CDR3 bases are TGTGCCAGCAGCTTAACGTACAGAGATACGCAGTATTTT. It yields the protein CASSLTYRDTQYF.

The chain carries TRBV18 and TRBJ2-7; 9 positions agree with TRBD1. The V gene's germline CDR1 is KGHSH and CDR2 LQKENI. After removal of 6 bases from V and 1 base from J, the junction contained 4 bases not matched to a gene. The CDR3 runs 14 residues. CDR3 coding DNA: TGTGCCAGCTCGGCCGGGACAGGGTCCTACGAGCAGTACTTC. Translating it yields CASSAGTGSYEQYF. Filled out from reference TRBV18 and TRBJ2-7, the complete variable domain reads NAGVMQNPRHLVRRRGQEARLRCSPMKGHSHVYWYRQLPEEGLKFMVYLQKENIIDESGMPKERFSAEFPKEGPSILRIQQVVRGDSAAYFCASSAGTGSYEQYFGPGTRLTVT.

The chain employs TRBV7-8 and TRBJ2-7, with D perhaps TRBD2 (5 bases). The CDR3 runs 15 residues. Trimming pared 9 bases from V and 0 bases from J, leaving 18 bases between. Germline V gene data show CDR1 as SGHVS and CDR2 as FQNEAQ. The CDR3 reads CASGRWGALSYEQYF. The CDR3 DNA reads TGTGCCAGTGGACGGTGGGGAGCCCTCTCCTACGAGCAGTACTTC.

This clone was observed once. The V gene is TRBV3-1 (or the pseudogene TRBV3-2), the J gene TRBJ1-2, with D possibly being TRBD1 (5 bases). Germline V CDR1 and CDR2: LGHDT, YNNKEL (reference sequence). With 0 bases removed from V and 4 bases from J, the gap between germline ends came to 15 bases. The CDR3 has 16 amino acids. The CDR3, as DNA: TGTGCCAGCAGCCAAGATCGGGGGGGGTGGAGCTATGGCTACACCTTC. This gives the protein CASSQDRGGWSYGYTF.

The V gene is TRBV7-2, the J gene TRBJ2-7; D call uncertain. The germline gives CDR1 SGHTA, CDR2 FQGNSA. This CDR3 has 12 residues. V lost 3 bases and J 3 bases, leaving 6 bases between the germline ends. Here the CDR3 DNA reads TGTGCCAGCAGCTTCAGAAACTACGAGCAGTACTTC. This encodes CASSFRNYEQYF.

This CDR3 reads CASSRGRRRETQYF. The CDR3 bases are TGTGCCAGCAGTCGAGGACGACGAAGGGAGACCCAGTACTTC. V is TRBV7-2 and J is TRBJ2-5, with D unresolved. V lost 6 bases and J lost 5, with 16 bases in between. This CDR3 region has 14 residues. Germline V gene sequence: CDR1 SGHTA, CDR2 FQGNSA.

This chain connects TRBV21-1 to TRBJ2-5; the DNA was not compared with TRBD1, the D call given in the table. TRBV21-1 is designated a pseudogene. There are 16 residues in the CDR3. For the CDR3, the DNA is TGTGCCAGCAGCAACGAGGAGGACAGGGGGGAAGAGACCCAGTACTTC. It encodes CASSNEEDRGEETQYF.

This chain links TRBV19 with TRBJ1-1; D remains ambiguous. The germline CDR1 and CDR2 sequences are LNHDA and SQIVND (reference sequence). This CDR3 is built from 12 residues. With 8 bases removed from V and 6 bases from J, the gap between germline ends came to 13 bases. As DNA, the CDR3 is TGTGCCAGTGAGAAGAGGAGGGCTGAAGCTTTCTTT. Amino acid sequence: CASEKRRAEAFF.

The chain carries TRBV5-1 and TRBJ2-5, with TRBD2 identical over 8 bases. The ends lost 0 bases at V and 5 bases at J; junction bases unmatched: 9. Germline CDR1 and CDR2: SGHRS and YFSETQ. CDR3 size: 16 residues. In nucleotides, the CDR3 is TGCGCCAGCAGCTTGGGTAGTAGCGGGACTGGGGAGACCCAGTACTTC. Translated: CASSLGSSGTGETQYF.

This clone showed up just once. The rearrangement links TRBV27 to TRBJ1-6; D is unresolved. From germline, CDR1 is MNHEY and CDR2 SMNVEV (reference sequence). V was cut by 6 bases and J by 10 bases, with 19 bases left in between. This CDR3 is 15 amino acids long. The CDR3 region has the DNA TGTGCCAGCAGAACCGGAGGAGGGAGGTACTCACCCCTCCACTTT. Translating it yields CASRTGGGRYSPLHF.

For the CDR3, the DNA is TGTGCCAGCAGCCAAGGAGGTAGCGGGGGGGGTAGCTCCTACGAGCAGTACTTC. The encoded protein is CASSQGGSGGGSSYEQYF. The J gene is TRBJ2-7, the V gene TRBV4-2; 11 nucleotides match TRBD2. Germline values: CDR1 LGHNA, CDR2 YNFKEQ. CDR3 length: 18 amino acids. V dropped 1 base and J dropped 0; count of bases not matched to a gene: 8.

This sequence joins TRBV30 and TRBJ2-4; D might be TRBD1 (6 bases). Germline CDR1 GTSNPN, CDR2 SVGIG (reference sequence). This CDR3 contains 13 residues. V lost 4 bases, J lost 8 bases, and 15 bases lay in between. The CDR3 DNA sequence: TGTGCCTGGACCGCAGGGGCGCAAGACATTCAGTACTTC. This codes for CAWTAGAQDIQYF.

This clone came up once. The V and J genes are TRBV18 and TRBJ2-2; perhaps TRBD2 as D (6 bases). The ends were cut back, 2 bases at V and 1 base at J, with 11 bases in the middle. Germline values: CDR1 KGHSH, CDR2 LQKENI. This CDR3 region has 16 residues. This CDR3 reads CASSPALGLNTGELFF. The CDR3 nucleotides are TGTGCCAGCTCACCAGCCTTGGGACTGAACACCGGGGAGCTGTTTTTT.

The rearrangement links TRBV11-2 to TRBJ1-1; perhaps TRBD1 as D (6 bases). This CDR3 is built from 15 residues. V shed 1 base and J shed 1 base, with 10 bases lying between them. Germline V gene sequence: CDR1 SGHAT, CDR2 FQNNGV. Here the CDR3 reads CASSLVTGPNTEAFF. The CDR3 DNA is TGTGCCAGCAGCTTAGTCACAGGGCCGAACACTGAAGCTTTCTTT.

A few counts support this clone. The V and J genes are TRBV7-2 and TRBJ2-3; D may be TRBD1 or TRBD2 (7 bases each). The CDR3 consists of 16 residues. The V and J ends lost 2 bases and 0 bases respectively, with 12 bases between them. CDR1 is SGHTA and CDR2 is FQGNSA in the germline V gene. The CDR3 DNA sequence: TGTGCCAGCAGCTTATACAGGGGACTAAGCACAGATACGCAGTATTTT. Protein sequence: CASSLYRGLSTDTQYF.